One and the same sample provided the 10 T cell receptor beta chains below, sequenced in a study of Graves' ophthalmopathy and Graves' hyperthyroidism. The sequenced template was RNA, covering the TCR beta CDR3 region. HTBI primers were employed in first-round RT-PCR, then a second-round multiplex PCR followed. TCRdb reanalysed the multiplex PCR reads using MiXCR and keeps one entry per CDR3 protein. The sample records about 500,000 distinct CDR3 sequences, 35% to 40% being singletons. Sequencing was carried out using peripheral blood or thyroid tissue (not recorded which). The source of these receptors is an adult man with Graves' hyperthyroidism.

This clonotype was seen more than once but under ten times. The CDR3 region is CASSTQQGGSGANVLTF. As DNA, the CDR3 is TGTGCCAGTAGTACCCAGCAGGGAGGCTCTGGGGCCAACGTCCTGACTTTC. V and J are TRBV19 and TRBJ2-6, with D tentatively TRBD2 (6 bases). Trimming took 4 bases from V and 0 from J, leaving 13 bases between them. The CDR3 contains 17 residues. Germline V gene lookup returns CDR1 LNHDA and CDR2 SQIVND (reference sequence). Full variable domain (outside the CDR3, taken from reference TRBV19 and TRBJ2-6): DGGITQSPKYLFRKEGQNVTLSCEQNLNHDAMYWYRQDPGQGLRLIYYSQIVNDFQKGDIAEGYSVSREKKESFPLTVTSAQKNPTAFYLCASSTQQGGSGANVLTFGAGSRLTVL.

This clonotype was seen at least ten times. Here the CDR3 DNA reads TGCAGTGCTAGAGACAGGACAGGGTTTGGCTACACCTTC. Translated, it gives CSARDRTGFGYTF. The gene calls are TRBV20-1 and TRBJ1-2, with 8 bases lining up with TRBD1. CDR3 length equals 13 residues. Unmatched junction bases numbered 4, after V lost 0 bases and J lost 7 bases. Germline V gene data show CDR1 as DFQATT and CDR2 as SNEGSKA (reference sequence).

The rearrangement uses TRBV7-6 and TRBJ1-1; no clear D. CDR1 and CDR2 from the germline V gene are SGHVS and FNYEAQ. CDR3 length: 13 amino acids. The V end was cut by 5 bases, the J end by 3 bases, with 10 bases between. CDR3 in DNA: TGTGCCAGCAGCCCCAGGCTCTACACTGAAGCTTTCTTT. This sequence encodes CASSPRLYTEAFF.

The sample holds many counts of this clonotype. The chain joins TRBV19 to TRBJ1-2, with D possibly TRBD1 on 5 matching bases. Germline CDR1 LNHDA, CDR2 SQIVND (reference sequence). The V and J ends lost 3 bases and 1 base respectively, with 21 bases between them. The CDR3 spans 18 residues. The CDR3, as DNA: TGTGCCAGTAGTATTATGGTCTCGAGGCCGGGGGATAACTATGGCTACACCTTC. It specifies CASSIMVSRPGDNYGYTF.

This clonotype was seen a few times. The V call is TRBV25-1, the J call TRBJ2-1, with 9 nucleotides matching TRBD2. The CDR3 spans 15 residues. The germline V gene has CDR1 MGHDK and CDR2 SYGVNS. After removal of 3 bases from V and 6 bases from J, the junction contained 6 bases not matched to a gene. CDR3 DNA sequence: TGTGCCAGCAGTGAGTCGGGACTAGCAGGCAATGAGCAGTTCTTC. Translated: CASSESGLAGNEQFF. The variable domain in full, completed from reference TRBV25-1 and TRBJ2-1, reads EADIYQTPRYLVIGTGKKITLECSQTMGHDKMYWYQQDPGMELHLIHYSYGVNSTEKGDLSSESTVSRIRTEHFPLTLESARPSHTSQYLCASSESGLAGNEQFFGPGTRLTVL.

This clonotype was recorded at least ten times. V and J are TRBV12-3 or TRBV12-4 and TRBJ1-5; a possible D gene is TRBD1 (6 bases). The CDR3 contains 14 residues. Trimming cost V 5 bases and J 4 bases, with 12 bases left between them. CDR3 residues: CASSLDSTNQPQHF. The CDR3 DNA reads as TGTGCCAGCAGTCTGGACAGTACAAATCAGCCCCAGCATTTT.

This chain joins TRBV2 and TRBJ2-7; tentative D call: TRBD1 (7 bases). Germline CDR1 is SNHLY and CDR2 is FYNNEI. The CDR3 spans 13 residues. The V gene lost 3 bases and the J gene lost 4 bases, with 10 bases spanning the gap. The DNA of the CDR3 is TGTGCCAGCAGTGAGACAGGGAGGTACGAGCAGTACTTC. Translated, it gives CASSETGRYEQYF.

This clonotype was picked up one time. The V gene is TRBV20-1, the J gene TRBJ1-1; D possibly corresponds to TRBD1 (5 bases). With 6 bases removed from V and 3 bases from J, the gap between germline ends came to 8 bases. The length of the CDR3 is 11 residues. Germline values: CDR1 DFQATT, CDR2 SNEGSKA (reference sequence). This CDR3 is CSATGHTEAFF. The CDR3 bases are TGCAGTGCCACGGGACACACTGAAGCTTTCTTT.

The chain couples TRBV25-1 to TRBJ2-3; 7 bases map to TRBD2. Looked up from germline, CDR1 is MGHDK and CDR2 is SYGVNS. The CDR3 is 15 amino acids. V was clipped by 6 bases and J by 0 bases; unmatched bases: 6. The CDR3 DNA sequence: TGTGCCAGCAGCGAACTAGCGACCAGCACAGATACGCAGTATTTT. Translated: CASSELATSTDTQYF.

This clonotype came up a few times. The chain has TRBV5-4 and TRBJ2-2, with D perhaps matching TRBD1 (6 bases). The ends were cut back, 0 bases at V and 5 bases at J, with 8 bases in the middle. The CDR3 length is 14 residues. Germline assignment: CDR1 SGHNT and CDR2 YYREEE (reference sequence). Here the CDR3 reads CASSLETGTGELFF. The DNA of the CDR3 is TGTGCCAGCAGCTTGGAGACAGGTACCGGGGAGCTGTTTTTT.